A single T cell receptor (beta chain) is shown here with its context. Its cognate antigen is unknown. This sample stems from a study of T cell responses to AZD1222 COVID-19 vaccine. Some clones are missing from TCRdb's copy, which holds only in-frame ones; the method was immunoSEQ multiplex PCR. The sample includes under 60,000 clones, about 89% of them seen just once. Both about-4-week and about-12-week second-dose recipients were combined. This CDR3 has 15 residues. V trimming: 2 bases; J trimming: 5 bases; junction bases outside the gene matches: 7. Per germline, CDR1 SGDLS and CDR2 YYNGEE. Study results and caveats: Spike-specific TCR breadth and depth grew following two AZD1222 doses. Only six AZD1222 recipients tested seropositive at baseline. Unmutated variant regions reportedly attract nearly half of all spike-specific TCRs.

The sample here was peripheral blood, taken 28 days after the second AZD1222 dose. The V gene is TRBV9, the J gene TRBJ2-7; 10 bases fit TRBD2. The TCR sequence derives from an adult who received the AZD1222 COVID-19 vaccine. The CDR3 DNA reads as TGTGCCAGCAGCGTGGGACTAGCGCGTATCCACGAGCAGTACTTC. It encodes CASSVGLARIHEQYF.